This record looks at one T cell receptor (beta chain) sequence and its context. This record belongs to a study of blood T cell repertoires in COVID-19. Overall study context: Whether acute or convalescent, the COVID-19 samples came from the United States, Italy and Spain. T cells, B-cell-depleted T cells, or PBMCs provided the cDNA or gDNA that served as material.

Measured with immunoSEQ multiplex PCR; TCRdb has only the in-frame clones, and not every one. This sample carries hundreds of thousands of clones, roughly 80% of them seen once, and the ten largest clones take over 7.5%. Germline CDR1 SGHNT, CDR2 YYREEE (reference sequence). The CDR3 contains 15 residues. Trimming removed 4 bases from V and 3 bases from J; junction bases left unmatched: 6. This TCR was recovered from a man of 80 years or more with acute or convalescent COVID-19. The chain is built from TRBV5-4 and TRBJ2-7, with TRBD2 matching 11 bases. Sequenced input: peripheral blood. Written as DNA, the CDR3 is TGTGCCAGCAGCCCGACTAGCGGGAAGCGCTACGAGCAGTACTTC. Amino acids: CASSPTSGKRYEQYF.